A selection of T cell receptor beta chains follows, all from one sample in a study of STAT3 mutations in large granular lymphocyte leukemia. Produced via immunoSEQ multiplex PCR; TCRdb's table is partial and in-frame only. The sample includes some 10,000 clones, around 90% seen only once; the top ten take around two fifths. Sequencing input: peripheral blood mononuclear cells. The source of these receptors is a man between 60 and 75 years old with T-cell large granular lymphocyte leukemia. Some clones in this sample may be carry-over from other donors' samples. The CDR3 runs from the conserved cysteine through the conserved F or W. D genes are given only for firm matches. Clone size is not always given. Where it is, it says once, few, many or a class for expanded clones.

D	V	size	J	CDR3	DNA
TRBD2	TRBV5-4	.	TRBJ2-5	CASSHPSGTQETQYF	TGTGCCAGCAGCCACCCCAGCGGGACCCAAGAGACCCAGTACTTC
.	TRBV30	once	TRBJ2-4	CAWSTTRTPGDIQYF	TGTGCCTGGAGTACTACTCGGACGCCCGGGGACATTCAGTACTTC
TRBD2	TRBV5-4	.	TRBJ2-5	CASKERGVQETQYF	TGTGCCAGCAAGGAGCGGGGGGTCCAAGAGACCCAGTACTTC
TRBD1	TRBV29-1	.	TRBJ2-7	CSVGIGTGIAYEQYF	TGCAGCGTGGGTATAGGGACAGGGATTGCCTACGAGCAGTACTTC
.	TRBV18	.	TRBJ1-4	CASSPSATNEKLFF	TGTGCCAGCTCACCTTCTGCAACTAATGAAAAACTGTTTTTT
TRBD2	TRBV5-4	.	TRBJ2-7	CASSLAGLAAISYEQYF	TGTGCCAGCAGCTTGGCGGGACTAGCTGCTATATCCTACGAGCAGTACTTC
TRBD1	TRBV6-1	.	TRBJ1-1	CASIGTGGTGTEAFF	TGTGCCAGCATTGGGACAGGTGGGACGGGGACTGAAGCTTTCTTT
.	TRBV6-5	.	TRBJ2-7	CASSLQQGSYEQYF	TGTGCCAGCAGCCTCCAGCAGGGCTCCTACGAGCAGTACTTC
.	TRBV7-9	.	TRBJ2-5	CASSWGGSQETQYF	TGTGCCAGCAGCTGGGGGGGCAGCCAAGAGACCCAGTACTTC
TRBD2	TRBV9	once	TRBJ2-5	CASTRATSGQETQYF	TGTGCCAGCACCAGGGCTACTAGCGGGCAAGAGACCCAGTACTTC
TRBD1	TRBV5-4	.	TRBJ1-5	CASSLDRGDQPQHF	TGTGCCAGCAGCCTCGACAGGGGCGATCAGCCCCAGCATTTT
TRBD1	TRBV5-4	.	TRBJ1-3	CASSGQGAGNTIYF	TGTGCCAGCAGCGGACAGGGAGCTGGAAACACCATATATTTT
TRBD1	TRBV6-6	.	TRBJ1-1	CASWPDRGQDTEAFF	TGTGCCAGCTGGCCCGACAGGGGGCAAGACACTGAAGCTTTCTTT
TRBD1	TRBV18	.	TRBJ1-2	CASSFTQGADKGYTF	TGTGCCAGCTCATTTACCCAGGGGGCGGATAAGGGCTACACCTTC
.	TRBV18	.	TRBJ1-1	CASSLEQDSEAFF	TGTGCCAGCTCACTCGAACAGGACAGTGAAGCTTTCTTT
TRBD1	TRBV18	few	TRBJ2-5	CASSLKGASETQYF	TGTGCCAGCTCACTTAAGGGGGCGTCGGAGACCCAGTACTTC
.	TRBV5-1	.	TRBJ2-1	CASSIRLVSYNEQFF	TGCGCCAGCAGCATTCGACTCGTCTCCTACAATGAGCAGTTCTTC
TRBD1	TRBV30	few	TRBJ1-5	CAWSRGGTGGQPQHF	TGTGCCTGGAGTCGAGGCGGGACAGGGGGTCAGCCCCAGCATTTT
.	TRBV19	.	TRBJ2-5	CASSVQGNFQETQYF	TGTGCCAGTAGCGTACAGGGAAACTTCCAAGAGACCCAGTACTTC
.	TRBV29-1	.	TRBJ2-7	CSVGVRDYEQYF	TGCAGCGTTGGGGTCAGGGACTACGAGCAGTACTTC
.	TRBV9	.	TRBJ1-5	CASSLEGRNQPQHF	TGTGCCAGCAGCCTGGAAGGGAGAAATCAGCCCCAGCATTTT
.	TRBV5-4	.	TRBJ1-1	CAGGGGRNTEAFF	TGTGCCGGGGGCGGGGGAAGGAACACTGAAGCTTTCTTT
TRBD1	TRBV7-9	.	TRBJ2-5	CASSLNRGQETQYF	TGTGCCAGCAGCCTTAACAGGGGGCAGGAGACCCAGTACTTC
.	TRBV12-2	.	TRBJ1-6	CASRLAGQAEVSPLHF	TGTGCAAGTCGCTTAGCGGGACAGGCTGAAGTTTCACCCCTCCACTTT
TRBD1	TRBV4-2	.	TRBJ2-2	CASSRKIQDRGSAGELFF	TGTGCCAGCAGCCGGAAGATTCAGGACAGGGGGTCTGCCGGGGAGCTGTTTTTT
.	TRBV6-6	.	TRBJ2-5	CASSYSGTPGTQYF	TGTGCCAGCAGTTACTCGGGGACCCCCGGGACCCAGTACTTC
TRBD1	TRBV5-6	.	TRBJ2-7	CASSLPSGTGSYEQYF	TGTGCCAGCAGCTTACCCTCCGGGACAGGTTCCTACGAGCAGTACTTC
TRBD1	TRBV5-4	.	TRBJ2-7	CASSLPPLDRGGSYEQYF	TGTGCCAGCAGCTTGCCACCCCTGGACAGGGGAGGCTCCTACGAGCAGTACTTC
.	TRBV5-4	.	TRBJ2-5	CASSLLETQYF	TGTGCCAGCAGCCTCTTGGAGACCCAGTACTTC
TRBD2	TRBV7-9	.	TRBJ2-3	CASSYPSGRASGTDTQYF	TGTGCCAGCAGCTACCCTAGCGGGAGAGCTTCAGGCACAGATACGCAGTATTTT
.	TRBV9	.	TRBJ2-7	CASSVGSSYEQYF	TGTGCCAGCAGCGTTGGGAGCTCCTACGAGCAGTACTTC
.	TRBV2	few	TRBJ1-3	CASDRNTIYF	TGTGCCAGCGACAGGAACACCATATATTTT
.	TRBV18	.	TRBJ1-4	CASSPGNRDEKLFF	TGTGCCAGCTCACCCGGGAACAGAGATGAAAAACTGTTTTTT
TRBD2	TRBV14	.	TRBJ2-3	CASSPGTSGRTDTQYF	TGTGCCAGCAGCCCTGGGACTAGCGGGCGCACAGATACGCAGTATTTT
.	TRBV5-1	once	TRBJ2-3	CASSLMQRQSTDTQYF	TGCGCCAGCAGCTTGATGCAGCGGCAATCCACAGATACGCAGTATTTT
.	TRBV5-4	.	TRBJ2-1	CASSAAGPEQFF	TGTGCCAGCAGCGCCGCTGGGCCCGAGCAGTTCTTC
TRBD1	TRBV2	once	TRBJ2-7	CAGIRQGGYEQYF	TGTGCCGGAATTAGACAGGGGGGATACGAGCAGTACTTC
TRBD2	TRBV30	.	TRBJ2-1	CAWSGGLLVGEQFF	TGTGCCTGGAGCGGGGGACTACTCGTAGGGGAGCAGTTCTTC
.	TRBV10-3	.	TRBJ1-3	CAIADSLSSGNTIYF	TGTGCCATCGCGGACTCCTTGAGCTCTGGAAACACCATATATTTT
.	TRBV2	.	TRBJ2-5	CASRKYQETQYF	TGTGCCAGCAGGAAGTACCAAGAGACCCAGTACTTC
.	TRBV2	few	TRBJ1-5	CATRRDSNQPQHF	TGTGCCACTAGACGGGACAGCAATCAGCCCCAGCATTTT
.	TRBV5-6	.	TRBJ2-6	CASSLSGANVLTF	TGTGCCAGCAGCTTGTCAGGGGCCAACGTCCTGACTTTC
.	TRBV18	few	TRBJ1-2	CASSRLESSGYTF	TGTGCCAGCTCACGGCTGGAGTCGAGCGGCTACACCTTC
.	TRBV13	.	TRBJ2-7	CASSLGDSAYEQYF	TGTGCCAGCAGCTTAGGGGACAGTGCCTACGAGCAGTACTTC
TRBD2	TRBV9	few	TRBJ2-7	CASSAATSGSYEQYF	TGTGCCAGCAGCGCTGCCACTAGCGGGAGCTACGAGCAGTACTTC
.	TRBV7-9	.	TRBJ1-5	CASSFPGANQPQHF	TGTGCCAGCAGCTTTCCAGGGGCAAATCAGCCCCAGCATTTT